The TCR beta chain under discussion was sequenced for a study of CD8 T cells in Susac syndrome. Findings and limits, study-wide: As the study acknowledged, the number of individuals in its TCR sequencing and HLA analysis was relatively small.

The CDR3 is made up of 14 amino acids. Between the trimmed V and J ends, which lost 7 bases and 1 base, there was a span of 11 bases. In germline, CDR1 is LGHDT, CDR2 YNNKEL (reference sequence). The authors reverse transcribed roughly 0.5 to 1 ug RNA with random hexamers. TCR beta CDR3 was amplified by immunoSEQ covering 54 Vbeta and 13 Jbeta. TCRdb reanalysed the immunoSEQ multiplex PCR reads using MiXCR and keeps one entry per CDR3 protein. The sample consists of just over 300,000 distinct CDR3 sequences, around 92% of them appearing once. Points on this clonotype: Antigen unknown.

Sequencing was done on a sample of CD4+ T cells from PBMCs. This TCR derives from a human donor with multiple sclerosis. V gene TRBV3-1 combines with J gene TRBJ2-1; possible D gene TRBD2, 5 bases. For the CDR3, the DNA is TGTGCCAGCAAACGGGAAGGGTCCTACAATGAGCAGTTCTTC. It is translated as CASKREGSYNEQFF.